This T cell receptor beta chain was profiled in a study of cytomegalovirus exposure and HLA in healthy donors. The PCR ran on 60 Vbeta and 13 Jbeta primers. Profiled with immunoSEQ multiplex PCR; TCRdb holds only in-frame clones, not every one. The sample carries under 150,000 clones, 65% to 85% recorded once. Regarding the study as a whole: Presence/absence analyses treated sequencing depth as roughly uniform across donors. The study labeled 150 to 200 TCR beta chains cytomegalovirus-associated. Specificity of a few CMV-associated chains for CMV antigens was verified in vitro.

This clone has only a few counts. The antigen is undetermined. Sequencing was done on a sample of PBMCs. This TCR was sampled from a male donor in good health and CMV-seronegative.

CDR3 bases: TGTGCCAGCTCTCCCGATGGCGGGAGCTCATACTTC. Translating gives CASSPDGGSSYF. The genes are TRBV18 and TRBJ2-5; 7 nucleotides line up with TRBD2. The CDR3 runs 12 residues. Germline V gives CDR1 KGHSH, CDR2 LQKENI. V dropped 6 bases and J dropped 14; count of bases not matched to a gene: 12.